This T cell receptor (beta chain) appears in the sequencing data of a study of T-cell reconstitution after alpha-beta-depleted transplantation in children. The ends lost 6 bases at V and 2 bases at J; junction bases unmatched: 2. From germline, CDR1 is ENHRY and CDR2 SYGVKD. This CDR3 region has 13 residues. Unique molecular identifiers were used in preparing the TCRbeta library. A single record per CDR3 protein comes from TCRdb applying MiXCR to the PCR reads. The sample has around 400,000 distinct CDR3 sequences; about 11% are singletons. The sequence was obtained from a human donor who donated a stem cell graft to a child with acute myeloid leukemia. This chain links TRBV10-3 with TRBJ2-5; 8 bases are shared with TRBD1. The sequences come from PBMCs from the stem cell graft donor, collected from the stem cell graft. CDR3 in DNA: TGTGCCATCAGGACAGGGGAGCAAGAGACCCAGTACTTC. Translation: CAIRTGEQETQYF.